The TCR beta chain described here comes from a study of blood T cell repertoires in COVID-19. Study context: Sites in the United States, Italy and Spain provided acute and convalescent COVID-19 samples. T cells, B-cell-depleted T cells, or PBMCs supplied cDNA or gDNA.

Libraries were prepared by immunoSEQ multiplex PCR; TCRdb keeps only in-frame clonotypes and omits some of them. This table has some 250,000 clones, approximately 82% appearing once. Germline assignment: CDR1 SGHNT and CDR2 YYREEE (reference sequence). This CDR3 is 13 amino acids long. V was trimmed by 0 bases and J by 3 bases, leaving 6 bases between them. This sequence joins TRBV5-4 and TRBJ1-2; D not certain. The sequenced sample was PBMCs or T cells enriched from blood (not recorded which). This TCR was recovered from a man aged 40-55 years who had recovered from COVID-19. CDR3 sequence: CASSLGQDYGYTF. The CDR3 coding sequence is TGTGCCAGCAGCTTGGGGCAGGACTATGGCTACACCTTC.